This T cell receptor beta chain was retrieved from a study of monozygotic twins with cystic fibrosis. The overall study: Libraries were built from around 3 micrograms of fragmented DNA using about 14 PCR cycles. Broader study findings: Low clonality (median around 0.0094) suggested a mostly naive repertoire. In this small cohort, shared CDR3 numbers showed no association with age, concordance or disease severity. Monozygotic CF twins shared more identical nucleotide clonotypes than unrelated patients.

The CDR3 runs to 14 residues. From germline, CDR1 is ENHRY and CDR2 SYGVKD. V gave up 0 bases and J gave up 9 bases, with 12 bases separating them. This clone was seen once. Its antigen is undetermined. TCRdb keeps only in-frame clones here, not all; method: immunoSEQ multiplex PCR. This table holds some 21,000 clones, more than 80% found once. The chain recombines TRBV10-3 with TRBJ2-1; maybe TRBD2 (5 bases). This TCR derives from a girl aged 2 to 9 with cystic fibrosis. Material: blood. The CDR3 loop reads CAISESDSVGEQFF. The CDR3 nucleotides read TGTGCCATCAGTGAGTCAGATAGCGTTGGTGAGCAGTTCTTC.